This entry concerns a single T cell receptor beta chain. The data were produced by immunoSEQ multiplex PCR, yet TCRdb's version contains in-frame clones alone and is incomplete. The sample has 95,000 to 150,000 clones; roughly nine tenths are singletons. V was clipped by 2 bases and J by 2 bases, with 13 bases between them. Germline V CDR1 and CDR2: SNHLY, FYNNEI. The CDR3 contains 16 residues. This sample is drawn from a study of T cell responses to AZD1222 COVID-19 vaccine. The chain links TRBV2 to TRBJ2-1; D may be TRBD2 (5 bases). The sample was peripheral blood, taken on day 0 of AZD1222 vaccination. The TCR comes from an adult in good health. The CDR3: CASSESSPRAYNEQFF. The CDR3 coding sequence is TGTGCCAGCAGTGAATCGAGCCCGAGGGCCTACAATGAGCAGTTCTTC.